Listed here is a single T cell receptor (beta chain). The data belong to a study of shared clonotypes between healthy human individuals. Sequencing was at deep level. TCRdb's copy holds only in-frame clones and misses some; the assay was immunoSEQ multiplex PCR. The repertoire has approximately 2.3 million clones, 80% to 95% of them found once; the top ten carry about 0.39%. This receptor was taken from a man between 18 and 29 years old in good health. Some clones in this sample may be carry-over from other donors' samples. The sample taken for sequencing was naive CD4+ T cells from PBMCs. Documented subset: CD45RA+ positively selected.

The CDR3 DNA is TGCAGCGTAACTACTAGCGGGAGACCGGGGACAGATACGCAGTATTTT. Residues: CSVTTSGRPGTDTQYF. J is TRBJ2-3 and V is TRBV29-1, with 11 bases aligning to TRBD2. This CDR3 is 16 amino acids long. Germline CDR1 SQVTM, CDR2 ANQGSEA. V lost 6 bases to trimming and J lost 3 bases; unmatched junction nucleotides: 11.